This T cell receptor (beta chain) emerged from a study of blood T cell repertoires in COVID-19. Study as a whole: The samples span acute and convalescent COVID-19 from the United States, Italy and Spain. T cells, B-cell-depleted T cells, or PBMCs supplied cDNA or gDNA.

Per the study methods: The authors estimated nucleated cell counts from reference gene primer amplification. The assay was immunoSEQ multiplex PCR, and TCRdb's table has in-frame clones only and misses some. V and J calls and clone size are given by that table; D and trimming were obtained from the DNA. The sample contains some 130,000 clones, more than 75% of which appear only once. Germline V lookup: CDR1 SEHNR, CDR2 FQNEAQ (reference sequence). This CDR3 comprises 15 residues. The V and J ends lost 6 bases and 2 bases, in that order; junction bases with no gene match: 8. This sequence joins TRBV7-9 and TRBJ2-3, with 7 bases matching TRBD2. The clonotype was recovered from a man in his sixties who had recovered from COVID-19. What was sequenced was peripheral blood. The CDR3 reads CASSLKRGLTDTQYF. Here the CDR3 DNA reads TGTGCCAGCAGTTTAAAGCGGGGCCTCACAGATACGCAGTATTTT.